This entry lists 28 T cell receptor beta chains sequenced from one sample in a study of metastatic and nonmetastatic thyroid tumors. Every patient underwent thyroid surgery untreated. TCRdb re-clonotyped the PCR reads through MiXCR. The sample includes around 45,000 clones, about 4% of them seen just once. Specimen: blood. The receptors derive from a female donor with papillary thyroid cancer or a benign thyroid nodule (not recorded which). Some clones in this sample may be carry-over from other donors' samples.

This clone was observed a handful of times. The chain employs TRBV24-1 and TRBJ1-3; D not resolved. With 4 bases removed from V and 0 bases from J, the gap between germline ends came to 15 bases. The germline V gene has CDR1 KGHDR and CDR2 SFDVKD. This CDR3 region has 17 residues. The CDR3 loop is CATSDSEASPSGNTIYF. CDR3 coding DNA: TGTGCCACCAGTGACTCGGAAGCATCGCCCTCTGGAAACACCATATATTTT.

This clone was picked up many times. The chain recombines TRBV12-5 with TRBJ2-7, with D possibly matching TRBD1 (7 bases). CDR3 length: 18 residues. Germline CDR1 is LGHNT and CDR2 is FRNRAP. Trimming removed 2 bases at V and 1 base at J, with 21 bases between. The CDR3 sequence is CASGLIYRGGAGSYEQYF. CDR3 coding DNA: TGTGCTAGTGGTTTGATTTATCGAGGGGGCGCGGGATCCTACGAGCAGTACTTC.

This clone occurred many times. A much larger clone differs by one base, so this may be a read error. CDR3 sequence reads: CASSLVAGPYSEQFF. DNA of the CDR3: TGTGCCAGCAGCTTAGTAGCGGGACCTTACAGTGAGCAGTTCTTC. This chain connects TRBV7-9 to TRBJ2-1, with 8 bases lining up with TRBD2. Germline V lookup: CDR1 SEHNR, CDR2 FQNEAQ (reference sequence). The CDR3 covers 15 residues.

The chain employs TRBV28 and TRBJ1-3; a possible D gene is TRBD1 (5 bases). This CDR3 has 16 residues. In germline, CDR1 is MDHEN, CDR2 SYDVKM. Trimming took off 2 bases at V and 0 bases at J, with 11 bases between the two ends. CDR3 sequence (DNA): TGTGCCAGCAGTTTACCCGGGGGAGGCTCTGGAAACACCATATATTTT. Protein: CASSLPGGGSGNTIYF. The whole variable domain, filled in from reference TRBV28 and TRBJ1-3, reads DVKVTQSSRYLVKRTGEKVFLECVQDMDHENMFWYRQDPGLGLRLIYFSYDVKMKEKGDIPEGYSVSREKKERFSLILESASTNQTSMYLCASSLPGGGSGNTIYFGEGSWLTVV.

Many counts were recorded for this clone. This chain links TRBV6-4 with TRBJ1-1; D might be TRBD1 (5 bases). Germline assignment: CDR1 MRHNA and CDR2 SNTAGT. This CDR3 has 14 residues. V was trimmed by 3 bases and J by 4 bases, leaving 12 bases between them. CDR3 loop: CASSEEGSGTEAFF. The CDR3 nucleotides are TGTGCCAGCAGTGAAGAGGGGTCGGGCACTGAAGCTTTCTTT.

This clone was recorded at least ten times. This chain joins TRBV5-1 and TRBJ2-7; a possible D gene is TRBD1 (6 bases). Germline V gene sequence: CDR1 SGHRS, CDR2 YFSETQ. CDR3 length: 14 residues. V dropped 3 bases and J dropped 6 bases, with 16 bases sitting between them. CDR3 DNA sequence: TGCGCCAGCAGCTCGACCCCCACAGGGTCCGAGCAGTACTTC. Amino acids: CASSSTPTGSEQYF. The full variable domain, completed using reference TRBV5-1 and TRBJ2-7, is KAGVTQTPRYLIKTRGQQVTLSCSPISGHRSVSWYQQTPGQGLQFLFEYFSETQRNKGNFPGRFSGRQFSNSRSEMNVSTLELGDSALYLCASSSTPTGSEQYFGPGTRLTVT.

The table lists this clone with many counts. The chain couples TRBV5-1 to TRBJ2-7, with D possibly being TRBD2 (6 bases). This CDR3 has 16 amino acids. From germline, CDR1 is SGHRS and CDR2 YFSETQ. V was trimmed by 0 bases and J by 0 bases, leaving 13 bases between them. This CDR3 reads CASSLGERANSYEQYF. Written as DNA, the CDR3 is TGCGCCAGCAGCTTGGGGGAGCGGGCGAACTCCTACGAGCAGTACTTC.

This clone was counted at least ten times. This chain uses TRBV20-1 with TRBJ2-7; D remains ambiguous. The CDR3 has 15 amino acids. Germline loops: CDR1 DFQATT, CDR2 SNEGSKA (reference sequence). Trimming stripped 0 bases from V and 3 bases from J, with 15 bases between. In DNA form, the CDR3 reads TGCAGTGCTAGAGACTCTGGAGCTGTAAGCTACGAGCAGTACTTC. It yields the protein CSARDSGAVSYEQYF.

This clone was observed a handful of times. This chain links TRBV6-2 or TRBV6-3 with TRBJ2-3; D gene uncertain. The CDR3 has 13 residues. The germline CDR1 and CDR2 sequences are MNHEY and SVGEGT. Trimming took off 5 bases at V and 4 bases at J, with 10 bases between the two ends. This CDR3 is CASSVSGSDTQYF. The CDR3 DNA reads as TGTGCCAGCAGTGTGTCCGGGTCAGATACGCAGTATTTT.

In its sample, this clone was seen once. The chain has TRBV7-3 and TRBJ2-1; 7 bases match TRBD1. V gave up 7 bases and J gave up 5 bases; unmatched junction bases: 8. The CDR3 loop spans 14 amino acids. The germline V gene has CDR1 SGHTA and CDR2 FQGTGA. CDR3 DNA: TGTGCCAGCAACTTGACTACAGGGGACAATGAGCAGTTCTTC. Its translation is CASNLTTGDNEQFF. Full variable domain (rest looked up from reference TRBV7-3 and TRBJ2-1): GAGVSQTPSNKVTEKGKYVELRCDPISGHTALYWYRQSLGQGPEFLIYFQGTGAADDSGLPNDRFFAVRPEGSVSTLKIQRTERGDSAVYLCASNLTTGDNEQFFGPGTRLTVL.

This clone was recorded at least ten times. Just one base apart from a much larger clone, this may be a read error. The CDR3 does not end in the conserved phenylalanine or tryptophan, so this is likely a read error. This CDR3 is CASSEIDYSYEQYL. DNA for the CDR3: TGCGCCAGCAGTGAGATCGACTACTCCTACGAGCAGTACCTC. The chain is built from TRBV10-2 and TRBJ2-7, with a possible D match to TRBD2 (5 bases). Germline lookup yields CDR1 WSHSY and CDR2 SAAADI. Trimming took off 2 bases at V and 0 bases at J, with 8 bases between the two ends. The CDR3 length is 14 residues.

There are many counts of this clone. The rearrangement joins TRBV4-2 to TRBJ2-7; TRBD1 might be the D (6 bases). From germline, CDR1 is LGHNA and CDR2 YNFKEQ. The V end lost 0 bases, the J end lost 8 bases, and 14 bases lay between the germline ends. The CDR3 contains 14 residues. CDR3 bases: TGTGCCAGCAGCCAAGACTTACAGGGCTTGAAGCAGTACTTC. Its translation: CASSQDLQGLKQYF.

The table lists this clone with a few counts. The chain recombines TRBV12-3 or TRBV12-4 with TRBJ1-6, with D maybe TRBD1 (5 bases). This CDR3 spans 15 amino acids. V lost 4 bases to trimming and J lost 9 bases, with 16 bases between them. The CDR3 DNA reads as TGTGCCAGCAGTTCAGGGTGGGGGAGTGTTTCACCCCTCCACTTT. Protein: CASSSGWGSVSPLHF.

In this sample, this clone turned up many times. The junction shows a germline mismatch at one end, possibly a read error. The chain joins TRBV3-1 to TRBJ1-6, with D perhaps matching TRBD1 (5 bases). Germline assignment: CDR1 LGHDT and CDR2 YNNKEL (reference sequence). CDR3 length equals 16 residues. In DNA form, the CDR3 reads TGTGCCAGCAGCCAAGGCCTGGGGCAGGGTGGTTCACCCCTCCGCTTT. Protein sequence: CASSQGLGQGGSPLRF.

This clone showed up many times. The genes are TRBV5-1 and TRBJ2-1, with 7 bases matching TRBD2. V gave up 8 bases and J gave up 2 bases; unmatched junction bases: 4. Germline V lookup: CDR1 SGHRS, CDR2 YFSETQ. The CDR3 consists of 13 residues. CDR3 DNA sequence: TGCGCCAGTCAAGCGGGAACCTACAATGAGCAGTTCTTC. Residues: CASQAGTYNEQFF.

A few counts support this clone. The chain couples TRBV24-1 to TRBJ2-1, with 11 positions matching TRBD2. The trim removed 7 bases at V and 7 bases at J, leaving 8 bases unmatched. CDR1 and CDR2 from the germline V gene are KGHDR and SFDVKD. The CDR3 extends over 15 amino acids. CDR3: CATSQLAGDINEQFF. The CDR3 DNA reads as TGTGCCACCAGCCAACTAGCGGGAGACATAAATGAGCAGTTCTTC.

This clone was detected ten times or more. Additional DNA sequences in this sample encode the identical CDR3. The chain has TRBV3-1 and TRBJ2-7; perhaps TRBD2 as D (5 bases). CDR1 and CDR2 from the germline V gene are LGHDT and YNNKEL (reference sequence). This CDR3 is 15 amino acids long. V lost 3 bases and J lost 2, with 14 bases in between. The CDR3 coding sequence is TGTGCCAGCAGCCACTCAACTAGTTCCGCCTACGAGCAGTACTTC. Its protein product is CASSHSTSSAYEQYF.

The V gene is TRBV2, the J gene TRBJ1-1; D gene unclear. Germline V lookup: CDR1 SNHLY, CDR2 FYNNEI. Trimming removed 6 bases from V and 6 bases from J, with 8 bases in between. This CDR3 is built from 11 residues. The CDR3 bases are TGTGCCAGCAGCTATGACGCTGAAGCTTTCTTT. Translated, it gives CASSYDAEAFF.

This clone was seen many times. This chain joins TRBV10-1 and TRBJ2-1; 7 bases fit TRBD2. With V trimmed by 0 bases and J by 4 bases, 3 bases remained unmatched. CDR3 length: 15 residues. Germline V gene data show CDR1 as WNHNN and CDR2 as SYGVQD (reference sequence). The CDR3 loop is CASSESAGDYNEQFF. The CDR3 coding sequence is TGCGCCAGCAGTGAGTCGGCGGGGGATTACAATGAGCAGTTCTTC.

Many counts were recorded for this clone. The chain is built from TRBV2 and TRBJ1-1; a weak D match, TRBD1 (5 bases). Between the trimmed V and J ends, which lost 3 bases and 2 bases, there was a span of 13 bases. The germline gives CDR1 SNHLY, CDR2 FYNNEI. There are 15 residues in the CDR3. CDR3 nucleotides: TGTGCCAGCAGTGAGTATGAGGACACAAACACTGAAGCTTTCTTT. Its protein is CASSEYEDTNTEAFF.

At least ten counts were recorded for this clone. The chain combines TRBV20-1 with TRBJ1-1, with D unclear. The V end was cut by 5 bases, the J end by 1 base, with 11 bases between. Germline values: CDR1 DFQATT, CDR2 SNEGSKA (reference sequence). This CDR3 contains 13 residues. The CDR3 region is CSARKGANTEAFF. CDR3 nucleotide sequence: TGCAGTGCTCGAAAAGGCGCGAACACTGAAGCTTTCTTT.

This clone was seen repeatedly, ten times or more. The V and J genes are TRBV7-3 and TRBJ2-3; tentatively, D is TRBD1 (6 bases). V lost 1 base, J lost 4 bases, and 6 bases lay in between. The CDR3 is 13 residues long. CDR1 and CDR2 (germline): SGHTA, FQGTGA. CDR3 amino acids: CASSLKGADTQYF. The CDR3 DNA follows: TGTGCCAGCAGCTTAAAGGGGGCAGATACGCAGTATTTT.

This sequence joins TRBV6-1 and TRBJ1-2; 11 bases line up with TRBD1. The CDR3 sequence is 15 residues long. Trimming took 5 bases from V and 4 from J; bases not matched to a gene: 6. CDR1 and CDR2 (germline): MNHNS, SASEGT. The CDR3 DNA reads TGTGCCAGCAGTCCTCGGACAGGGGGCGTCTATGGCTACACCTTC. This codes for CASSPRTGGVYGYTF.

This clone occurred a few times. Here the CDR3 reads CASRRQGIYEQYF. The CDR3 bases are TGTGCCAGCAGACGACAGGGAATTTACGAGCAGTACTTC. V gene TRBV27 combines with J gene TRBJ2-7, with 7 nucleotides matching TRBD1. The CDR3 sequence is 13 residues long. CDR1 MNHEY and CDR2 SMNVEV come from the germline V gene (reference sequence). V lost 6 bases and J lost 4; bases outside the gene matches: 6.

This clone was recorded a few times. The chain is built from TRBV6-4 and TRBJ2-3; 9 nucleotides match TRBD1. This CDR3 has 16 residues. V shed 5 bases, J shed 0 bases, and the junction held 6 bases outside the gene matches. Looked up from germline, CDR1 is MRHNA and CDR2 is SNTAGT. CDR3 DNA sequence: TGTGCCAGCAGTCCAACGACAGGGGGAAGCACAGATACGCAGTATTTT. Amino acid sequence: CASSPTTGGSTDTQYF.

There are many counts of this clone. The CDR3, as DNA: TGTGCCAGCAGTTACGTCCGGACAGGAGGAGGCTATGGCTACACCTTC. Translation gives CASSYVRTGGGYGYTF. The chain couples TRBV6-5 to TRBJ1-2, with 7 positions matching TRBD1. From germline, CDR1 is MNHEY and CDR2 SVGAGI. The CDR3 sequence is 16 residues long. Losses at the gene ends were 2 bases for V and 4 bases for J; bases not matched to a gene: 10.

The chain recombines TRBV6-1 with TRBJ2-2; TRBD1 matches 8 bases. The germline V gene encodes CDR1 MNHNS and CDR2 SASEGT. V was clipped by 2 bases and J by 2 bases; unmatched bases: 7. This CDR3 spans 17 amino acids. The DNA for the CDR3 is TGTGCCAGCAGTGAATTAGGGGGACAGGCAAACACCGGGGAGCTGTTTTTT. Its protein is CASSELGGQANTGELFF.

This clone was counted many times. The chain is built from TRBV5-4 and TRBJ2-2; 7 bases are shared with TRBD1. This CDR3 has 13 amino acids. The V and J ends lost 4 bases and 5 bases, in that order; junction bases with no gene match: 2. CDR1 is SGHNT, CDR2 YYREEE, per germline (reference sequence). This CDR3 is CASSRDSTGELFF. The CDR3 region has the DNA TGTGCCAGCAGCAGGGACAGTACCGGGGAGCTGTTTTTT.